This entry features one TCR beta chain sequence. This same CDR3 is encoded by further DNA sequences in the sample. These data come from a study of control samples from healthy donors and cancer patients. Sequencing was performed with immunoSEQ multiplex PCR; in TCRdb, only in-frame clones are kept and a portion is missing. The profile shows 250,000 to 300,000 clones, over 75% of them singletons. The germline gives CDR1 MRHNA, CDR2 SNTAGT. The CDR3 totals 13 residues. V was pared by 3 bases and J by 0 bases, with 6 bases between. The origin of this receptor is a woman in her sixties or seventies with lung cancer. The chain is built from TRBV6-4 and TRBJ2-7; D tentatively reads TRBD1 or TRBD2 (5 bases each). Material: PBMCs. In DNA, the CDR3 is TGTGCCAGCAGTGAGGGACCCTCCTACGAGCAGTACTTC. This gives the protein CASSEGPSYEQYF.